Given below is one T cell receptor (beta chain) in context. What it recognizes is unknown. This may be a read error, as it is one base from a much larger clone. V lost 2 bases to trimming and J lost 5 bases, with 12 bases between them. Germline-derived CDR1 and CDR2 are SGHTA and FQGNSA. The CDR3 consists of 14 residues. This record comes from a study of T cell repertoires in cytomegalovirus infection. Study-level background: CMV infection together with matching HLA type was indicated by public TCR beta signatures. Study-level points and caveats: There were HLA-C-restricted CMV-specific TCR beta clonotypes dominating the ex vivo response. Carriers of CMV and the relevant HLA type were discriminated by public TCR beta frequency.

MiXCR was run by TCRdb on the reads, yielding one entry per CDR3 protein. The sample consists of some 180,000 distinct CDR3 sequences, under 25% of them appearing once. The clonotype originates from a human donor in good health (CMV status not recorded). Some clones in this sample may be carry-over from other donors' samples. Sample: PBMCs. The rearrangement joins TRBV7-2 to TRBJ1-2; D is uncertain. The CDR3 region has the DNA TGTGCCAGCAGCTTAACAGCAGGTCCTTATGGCTACACCTTC. Translated: CASSLTAGPYGYTF.